This is a list of T cell receptor beta chains from one sample in a study of OX40 agonist ivuxolimab in advanced cancers. Assay used: immunoSEQ multiplex PCR; TCRdb lists only in-frame clones, some missing. The sample has under 40,000 clones; 81% are singletons. Sequenced here: CD4+ or CD8+ T cells sorted from blood, sampled in a trial of the OX40 agonist ivuxolimab. The receptor source for this set is an adult with an advanced solid tumor such as melanoma, head and neck, liver or kidney cancer. CDR3s include the opening cysteine and the closing phenylalanine or tryptophan. The D gene is left open where the match is weak. Rows give clone size only sometimes, using once, few, many, or a class for an expanded clone.

d_call	clone_size	v_call	j_call	cdr3_nt	cdr3_aa
NA	NA	TRBV9	TRBJ2-6	TGTGCCAGCAGCCGGGACTCTGGGGCCAACGTCCTGACTTTC	CASSRDSGANVLTF
NA	once	TRBV29-1	TRBJ1-5	TGCAGCGTTAGGTACGGGGCTGATCAGCCCCAGCATTTT	CSVRYGADQPQHF
TRBD1	NA	TRBV27	TRBJ1-2	TGTGCCAGCAGTTCGTTTAGTTGGACAGGGGGCGGGAACTATGGCTACACCTTC	CASSSFSWTGGGNYGYTF
TRBD1	few	TRBV5-1	TRBJ2-7	TGCGCCAGCAGCTCCGGGACAGGGAGTCTCTACGAGCAGTACTTC	CASSSGTGSLYEQYF
NA	NA	TRBV30	TRBJ2-3	TGTGCCTGGAGTGATACAGGGCCAGATACGCAGTATTTT	CAWSDTGPDTQYF
NA	NA	TRBV4-3	TRBJ1-5	TGCGCCAGCAGCCAATTTCAGGGTGATCAGCCCCAGCATTTT	CASSQFQGDQPQHF
NA	NA	TRBV18	TRBJ1-4	TGTGCCAGCTCACCCCGGGGCGTTGGGGATGAAAAACTGTTTTTT	CASSPRGVGDEKLFF
TRBD1	NA	TRBV28	TRBJ1-5	TGTGCCAGCAGTTTTCCAGGGGGCTGGAGCAATCAGCCCCAGCATTTT	CASSFPGGWSNQPQHF
NA	NA	TRBV7-8	TRBJ2-2	TGTGCCAGCATCCCGCGGGGCACCGGGGAGCTGTTTTTT	CASIPRGTGELFF
NA	NA	TRBV7-3	TRBJ1-3	TGTGCCAGCAGCGCCCGGGACACTGGAAACACCATATATTTT	CASSARDTGNTIYF
NA	NA	TRBV18	TRBJ1-1	TGTGCCAGCTCACCGTCCGTAGGGGCTTACACTGAAGCTTTCTTT	CASSPSVGAYTEAFF
NA	few	TRBV7-2	TRBJ1-1	TGTGCCAGCAGCCCCATCAGGGGCGCGGCTTTCTTT	CASSPIRGAAFF
NA	NA	TRBV9	TRBJ2-5	TGTGCCAGCAGCGAGAATGCAGGGGAAGAAGAGACCCAGTACTTC	CASSENAGEEETQYF
TRBD1	NA	TRBV15	TRBJ2-1	TGTGCCACCAGCCCCCGGGACAGACACAATGAGCAGTTCTTC	CATSPRDRHNEQFF
NA	few	TRBV14	TRBJ1-1	TGTGCCAGCAGCCAAGGCCGGAAGACTGAAGCTTTCTTT	CASSQGRKTEAFF
NA	once	TRBV28	TRBJ2-2	TGTGCCAGCAGTTCAACGAACACCGGGGAGCTGTTTTTT	CASSSTNTGELFF
NA	NA	TRBV9	TRBJ2-2	TGTGCCAGCAGCGTAGCCAGCCCCACCGGGGAGCTGTTTTTT	CASSVASPTGELFF
TRBD1	NA	TRBV18	TRBJ1-6	TGTGCCAGCTCAGAGACAGGGGGCTTTAATTCACCCCTCCACTTT	CASSETGGFNSPLHF
NA	NA	TRBV2	TRBJ2-7	TGTGCCAGCAGGGGACGGATGAGCTCCTACGAGCAGTACTTC	CASRGRMSSYEQYF
TRBD1	NA	TRBV15	TRBJ1-3	TGTGCCACCAGCAGAGATGAGGGACAGCAGATCTCTGGAAACACCATATATTTT	CATSRDEGQQISGNTIYF
NA	NA	TRBV18	TRBJ1-2	TGTGCCAGCTCACCAGGAGGAGAGGGTGGCTACACCTTC	CASSPGGEGGYTF
NA	NA	TRBV11-2	TRBJ2-3	TGTGCCAGCAGCTTAGATAAGGGCTCTAGCACAGATACGCAGTATTTT	CASSLDKGSSTDTQYF